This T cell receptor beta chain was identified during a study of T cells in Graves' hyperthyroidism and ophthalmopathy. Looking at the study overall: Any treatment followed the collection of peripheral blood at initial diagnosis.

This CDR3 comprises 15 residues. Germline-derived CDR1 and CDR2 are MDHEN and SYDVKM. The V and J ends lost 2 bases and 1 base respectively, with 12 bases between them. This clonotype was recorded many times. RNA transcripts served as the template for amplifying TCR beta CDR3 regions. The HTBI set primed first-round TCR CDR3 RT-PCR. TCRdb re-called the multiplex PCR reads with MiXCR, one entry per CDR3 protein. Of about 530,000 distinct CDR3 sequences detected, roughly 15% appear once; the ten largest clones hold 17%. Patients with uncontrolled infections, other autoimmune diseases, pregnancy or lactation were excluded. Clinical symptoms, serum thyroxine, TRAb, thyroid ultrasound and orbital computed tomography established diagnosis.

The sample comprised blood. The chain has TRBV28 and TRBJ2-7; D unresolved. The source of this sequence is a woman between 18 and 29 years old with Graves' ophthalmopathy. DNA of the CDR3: TGTGCCAGCAGTTTAGGCGAGGACGGGTCCTACGAGCAGTACTTC. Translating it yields CASSLGEDGSYEQYF. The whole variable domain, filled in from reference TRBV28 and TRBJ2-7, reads DVKVTQSSRYLVKRTGEKVFLECVQDMDHENMFWYRQDPGLGLRLIYFSYDVKMKEKGDIPEGYSVSREKKERFSLILESASTNQTSMYLCASSLGEDGSYEQYFGPGTRLTVT.